This TCR beta chain appears in the sequencing data of a study of blood T cell repertoires in COVID-19. The CDR3 covers 15 residues. V lost 6 bases and J 1 base, leaving 12 bases between the germline ends. In germline, CDR1 is SGHAT, CDR2 FQNNGV. This clone was seen more than once but under ten times. Original handling: Counts of nucleated cells, estimated from reference gene primer amplification, were obtained. Sequencing used immunoSEQ multiplex PCR; TCRdb keeps in-frame clones, though not all of them. For V, J and clone size, that table is used; D and trimming come from the DNA. The data show 450,000 to 500,000 clones, approximately 90% seen once.

The specimen was PBMCs or T cells enriched from blood (not recorded which). This chain joins TRBV11-2 and TRBJ2-2, with D uncertain. The TCR was taken from a woman in her sixties or seventies who had recovered from COVID-19. CDR3 in DNA: TGTGCCAGCAGTCTAACGACGGGGAACACCGGGGAGCTGTTTTTT. This encodes CASSLTTGNTGELFF.